This TCR beta chain was recorded in a study of cytomegalovirus exposure and HLA in healthy donors. Regarding the study as a whole: Some public TCRs appeared in many individuals, while most sequences were rare. Sequencing depth across donors, presence/absence analyses assumed, was roughly uniform. The classifier reportedly diagnosed cytomegalovirus status with high specificity and sensitivity.

V was clipped by 4 bases and J by 2 bases, with 12 bases between them. The germline V gene encodes CDR1 MGHRA and CDR2 YSYEKL. CDR3 length equals 14 residues. The study ran its PCR with 60 Vbeta and 13 Jbeta primers. Data came from immunoSEQ multiplex PCR; TCRdb stores just in-frame clones and leaves some out. Among some 250,000 clones listed, roughly 87% were seen once. Regarding this clone: Its cognate antigen is unknown.

This receptor was identified in a woman in her thirties or forties in good health and CMV-seropositive. Input material: PBMCs. The chain employs TRBV4-1 and TRBJ2-7; weak D call: TRBD2 (6 bases). This CDR3 is CASSPPGLPYEQYF. The DNA of the CDR3 is TGCGCCAGCAGCCCTCCCGGACTACCCTACGAGCAGTACTTC.